This T cell receptor (beta chain) was recorded in a study of T cell repertoires and HLA-DP antigens. The overall study: Transduced HeLa cells presented HLA-DP to CD4+ T cells. Alloantigens: one with one groove difference and one with about ten differences versus self.

Germline V gene sequence: CDR1 SGHTA, CDR2 FQGNSA. V was pared by 5 bases and J by 4 bases, with 6 bases of the junction left unmatched. The CDR3 runs to 15 residues. The data were produced by immunoSEQ multiplex PCR, yet TCRdb's version contains in-frame clones alone and is incomplete. This sample has over 100,000 clones, with more than 85% found just once. Study-wide results and caveats: The CD4+ repertoire was not split into naive and memory. A non-physiological HeLa system presented antigen to total CD4+ responders.

This clone was recorded only once. As yet, its antigen is unknown. The sample consisted of CD4+ T cells from PBMCs. The genes are TRBV7-2 and TRBJ1-2; 11 bases line up with TRBD1. This receptor was identified in a woman between 18 and 29 years old in good health and CMV-seronegative. CDR3: CASSLGTGGGYGYTF. The CDR3 nucleotides are TGTGCCAGCAGCCTAGGGACAGGGGGGGGCTATGGCTACACCTTC.